Each of the 2 T cell receptor beta chains below was sequenced from the same sample in a study of T cell repertoires in cytomegalovirus infection. TCRdb processed the reads anew with MiXCR; each CDR3 protein has one entry. The sample holds about 300,000 distinct CDR3 sequences, around 9.6% seen once. Sequencing input: PBMCs. The source is a human donor in good health (CMV status not recorded). Some clones in this sample may be carry-over from other donors' samples.

This clonotype was picked up a small number of times. The V gene is TRBV20-1, the J gene TRBJ2-1; 11 bases map to TRBD2. Germline assignment: CDR1 DFQATT and CDR2 SNEGSKA (reference sequence). The CDR3 covers 17 residues. V lost 0 bases, J lost 3 bases, and 7 bases stayed unmatched. The CDR3 reads CSARDESGTSGYNEQFF. In DNA form, the CDR3 reads TGCAGTGCTAGAGACGAAAGCGGGACTAGCGGCTACAATGAGCAGTTCTTC.

Comment on this clonotype: This may be a read error, as it is one base from a much larger clone. The chain couples TRBV14 to TRBJ2-2, with TRBD1 identical over 7 bases. The germline V gene encodes CDR1 SGHDN and CDR2 FVKESK. This CDR3 has 13 residues. The chain's CDR3 is CASGQENTGELSF. The CDR3 region has the DNA TGTGCCAGCGGACAGGAGAACACCGGGGAGCTGTCTTTT.